Listed here is a single T cell receptor beta chain. The antigen remains unidentified. Carried by the TCR beta cDNA libraries were unique molecular identifiers. TCRdb processed the PCR reads anew with MiXCR; each CDR3 protein has one entry. The sample carries about 800,000 distinct CDR3 sequences, 25% to 30% recorded once. These data are taken from a study of post-analysis software for immune sequencing data. The CDR3 spans 16 residues. The J segment lost 4 bases and the V segment lost 4 bases, leaving 10 bases of the junction unmatched. CDR1 is SEHNR and CDR2 is FQNEAQ in the germline V gene (reference sequence). Overall study results and limits: Included in a set of roughly 5 TRBV segments more frequent in patients than controls were TRBV5-6, TRBV5-1 and TRBV20-1.

The genes are TRBV7-9 and TRBJ2-5; 9 bases fit TRBD2. The TCR comes from a girl aged 5 to 17 with multiple sclerosis. The specimen was blood. CDR3 DNA: TGTGCCAGCAGCTGGGGGACTAGCCGGAGCGGAGAGACCCAGTACTTC. This sequence encodes CASSWGTSRSGETQYF. The full variable domain, with the rest looked up from reference TRBV7-9 and TRBJ2-5, is DTGVSQNPRHKITKRGQNVTFRCDPISEHNRLYWYRQTLGQGPEFLTYFQNEAQLEKSRLLSDRFSAERPKGSFSTLEIQRTEQGDSAMYLCASSWGTSRSGETQYFGPGTRLLVL.